This TCR beta chain appears in the sequencing data of a study of shared T cell receptors in the human thymus. This clone has a single count. Some clones are missing from TCRdb's copy, which holds only in-frame ones; the method was immunoSEQ multiplex PCR. The table lists about 660,000 clones, roughly 88% of them singletons. This CDR3 has 14 residues. In germline, CDR1 is MNHEY, CDR2 SVGAGI. Trimming cost V 6 bases and J 4 bases; bases outside gene matches: 5. These data are also associated with another study on human thymus T cells.

This clonotype originated in a boy in the first two years of life with a congenital heart defect. The material sequenced was thymocytes. This rearrangement joins TRBV6-5 to TRBJ2-2; TRBD2 aligns across 7 bases. In nucleotides, the CDR3 is TGTGCCAGCAGCTCGAGCGGGATCACCGGGGAGCTGTTTTTT. It specifies CASSSSGITGELFF.